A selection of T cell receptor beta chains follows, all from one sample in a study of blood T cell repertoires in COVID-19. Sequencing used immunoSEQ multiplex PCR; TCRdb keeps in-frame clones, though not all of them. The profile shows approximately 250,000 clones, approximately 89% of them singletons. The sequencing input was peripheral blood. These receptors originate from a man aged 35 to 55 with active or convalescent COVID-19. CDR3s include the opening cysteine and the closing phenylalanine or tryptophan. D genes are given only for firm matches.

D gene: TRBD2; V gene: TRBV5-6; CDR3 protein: CASSLAPNGGDNQYF
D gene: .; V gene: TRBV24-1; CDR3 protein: CATSDLNSLDTQYF
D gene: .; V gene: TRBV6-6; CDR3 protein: CASRTYKNTEAFF
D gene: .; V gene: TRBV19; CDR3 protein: CASWGGPNEKLFF
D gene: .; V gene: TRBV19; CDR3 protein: CASSIGGGYQPQHF
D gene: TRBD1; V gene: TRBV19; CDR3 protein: CASSKGQGTANEKLFF
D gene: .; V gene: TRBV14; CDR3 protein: CASSQEGGLSSYNEQFF
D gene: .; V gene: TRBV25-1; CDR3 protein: CASSEFRGYSPLHF
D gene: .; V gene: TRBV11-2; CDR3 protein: CASSLWGRETLDTQYF
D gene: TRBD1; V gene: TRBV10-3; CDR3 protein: CAISSGQGANYGYTF
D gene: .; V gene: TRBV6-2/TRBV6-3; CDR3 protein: CASSPQGGETQYF
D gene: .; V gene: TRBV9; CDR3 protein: CASSVHWWASTDTQYF
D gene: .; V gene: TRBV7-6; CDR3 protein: CASSLDLSSYNEQFF
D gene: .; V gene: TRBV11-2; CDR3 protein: CASPAYPGRNTGELFF
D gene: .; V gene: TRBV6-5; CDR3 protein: CASSDSRDQPQHF
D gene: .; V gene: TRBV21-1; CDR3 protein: CASSDTGANYGYTF
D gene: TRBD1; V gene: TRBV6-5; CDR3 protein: CASRTSYRGGTEAFF
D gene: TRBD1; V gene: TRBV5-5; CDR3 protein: CASSLEGGGTNEKLFF
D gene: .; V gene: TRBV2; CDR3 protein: CASSDKGQTSWANVLTF
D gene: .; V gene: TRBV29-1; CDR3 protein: CSVGTLFAGELFF
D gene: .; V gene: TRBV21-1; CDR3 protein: CASSSRTEHFSYEQYF
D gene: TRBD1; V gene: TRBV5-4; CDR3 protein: CASSKQGSELEQFF
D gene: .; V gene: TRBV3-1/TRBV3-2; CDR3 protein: CASSQDRGGINQPQHF
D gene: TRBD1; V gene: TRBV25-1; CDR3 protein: CASSEQDRGRNLVNEQFF